These T cell receptor beta chains were read from a single sample in a study of memory CD4+ T cells and cytomegalovirus serostatus. Sequencing was performed with immunoSEQ multiplex PCR; in TCRdb, only in-frame clones are kept and a portion is missing. The sample consists of approximately 46,000 clones, roughly 80% of them appearing once. Sequenced: memory CD4+ T cells from blood. The receptors here all came from an adult in good health and CMV-seropositive. The CDR3 runs from the conserved cysteine through the conserved F or W. D genes are given only for firm matches.

>NA|TRBJ2-5|TRBV4-1
CASSQFPVGSTGVETQYF
>NA|TRBJ1-2|TRBV4-3
CASSQDLSAGVDYGYTF
>NA|TRBJ1-6|TRBV4-1
CASSQTNGGVRSPLHF
>NA|TRBJ2-7|TRBV5-1
CASSFQGDEQYF
>TRBD1|TRBJ1-5|TRBV5-1
CASSLRGLSNQPQHF
>TRBD1|TRBJ1-2|TRBV6-5
CASSYDDRGNYGYTF
>NA|TRBJ1-5|TRBV19
CASRADNQPQHF
>TRBD1|TRBJ1-1|TRBV5-5
CASSTSPTGSAEAFF
>TRBD2|TRBJ2-1|TRBV5-1
CASAGGSLNEQFF
>NA|TRBJ1-1|TRBV7-9
CASSELPNTEAFF